These 28 T cell receptor beta chains originate from one sample sequenced in a study of liver allograft versus peripheral blood T cells. Overall study context: Repertoires from peripheral blood of liver transplant recipients were compared with those inside their transplanted livers.

In TCRdb, the reads were re-called with MiXCR into one record per CDR3 protein. Among around 12,000 distinct CDR3 sequences listed, approximately 30% were seen once. The source is a human patient who had a liver transplant. T cells may partly derive from the graft donor.

This clonotype came up a few times. This chain connects TRBV30 to TRBJ1-2; the D gene is possibly TRBD1 (5 bases). With 4 bases removed from V and 4 bases from J, the gap between germline ends came to 10 bases. The CDR3 extends over 12 amino acids. Germline loops: CDR1 GTSNPN, CDR2 SVGIG (reference sequence). As DNA, the CDR3 is TGTGCCTGGAATCTGGGGCTCTATGGCTACACCTTC. Its protein is CAWNLGLYGYTF.

This clonotype was picked up many times. V and J are TRBV7-9 and TRBJ2-5; TRBD2 aligns across 10 bases. With 5 bases clipped from V and 6 bases from J, the junction kept 9 bases outside the gene matches. This CDR3 is built from 15 residues. Germline CDR1 and CDR2: SEHNR and FQNEAQ (reference sequence). The CDR3 region is CASSPAGGISKTQYF. The CDR3 bases are TGTGCCAGCAGCCCAGCGGGGGGGATTTCGAAGACCCAGTACTTC.

This clonotype counts as medium-sized. The V gene is TRBV19, the J gene TRBJ2-4; D ambiguous. Trimming pared 2 bases from V and 0 bases from J, leaving 5 bases between. Per germline, CDR1 LNHDA and CDR2 SQIVND (reference sequence). There are 14 residues in the CDR3. The CDR3 region is CASSIPAAKNIQYF. The CDR3 nucleotides read TGTGCCAGTAGTATACCCGCAGCCAAAAACATTCAGTACTTC.

This clonotype counts as medium-sized. CDR3 in DNA: TGTGCCAGCAGCCTAGGAGGCTCTGGGGCCAACGTCCTGACTTTC. Its protein is CASSLGGSGANVLTF. The chain recombines TRBV11-3 with TRBJ2-6, with a tentative D call TRBD2 (5 bases). The V gene lost 5 bases and the J gene lost 0 bases, with 8 bases spanning the gap. Germline V CDR1 and CDR2: SGHNT, YENEEA. The CDR3 is 15 amino acids. The full variable domain, rest sourced from reference TRBV11-3 and TRBJ2-6, is EAGVVQSPRYKIIEKKQPVAFWCNPISGHNTLYWYLQNLGQGPELLIRYENEEAVDDSQLPKDRFSAERLKGVDSTLKIQPAELGDSAVYLCASSLGGSGANVLTFGAGSRLTVL.

By proportion, this clonotype is medium-sized. This chain connects TRBV6-6 to TRBJ2-7; 8 bases are a match to TRBD2. V lost 5 bases to trimming and J lost 6 bases; unmatched junction nucleotides: 12. Looked up from germline, CDR1 is MNHNY and CDR2 is SVGAGI (reference sequence). The CDR3 runs to 15 residues. CDR3 sequence (DNA): TGTGCCAGCAGTACAAGCGGGAGTCGTCGTATCGAGCAGTACTTC. Its translation: CASSTSGSRRIEQYF.

V usage is TRBV18 and J usage is TRBJ1-5, with 9 bases lining up with TRBD1. Per germline, CDR1 KGHSH and CDR2 LQKENI. V lost 2 bases, J lost 7 bases, and 6 bases stayed unmatched. The CDR3 consists of 15 residues. CDR3 residues: CASSPDPGQGQPQHF. The CDR3 DNA reads as TGTGCCAGCTCACCAGACCCGGGACAGGGCCAGCCCCAGCATTTT.

V usage is TRBV24-1 and J usage is TRBJ1-5; D is undetermined. Germline-derived CDR1 and CDR2 are KGHDR and SFDVKD. The CDR3 has 9 amino acids. Trimming took 9 bases from V and 5 from J, leaving 1 base between them. For the CDR3, the DNA is TGTGCCACCCATCAGCCCCAGCATTTT. Translating it yields CATHQPQHF.

This clonotype came up many times. V is TRBV27 and J is TRBJ2-7; weak D call: TRBD2 (6 bases). The V end lost 6 bases, the J end lost 2 bases, and 17 bases lay between the germline ends. Per germline, CDR1 MNHEY and CDR2 SMNVEV (reference sequence). The CDR3 is 15 amino acids. This chain's CDR3 is CASSLSFSGTYEQYF. DNA of the CDR3: TGTGCCAGCAGCCTCTCTTTTAGCGGAACCTACGAGCAGTACTTC.

This clonotype was recorded many times. V is TRBV6-5 and J is TRBJ1-6; a weak D match, TRBD1 (5 bases). The germline V gene encodes CDR1 MNHEY and CDR2 SVGAGI. The CDR3 sequence is 13 residues long. With 2 bases removed from V and 7 bases from J, the gap between germline ends came to 6 bases. The CDR3 DNA is TGTGCCAGCAGTTACCCAGGGAATTCACCCCTCCACTTT. Residues: CASSYPGNSPLHF.

By sample share, this clonotype is medium-sized. The chain couples TRBV18 to TRBJ1-5; no clear D gene. The germline CDR1 and CDR2 sequences are KGHSH and LQKENI. The CDR3 covers 12 residues. Trimming pared 0 bases from V and 11 bases from J, leaving 8 bases between. The CDR3 reads CASSPPVGAQHF. The DNA for the CDR3 is TGTGCCAGCTCACCACCGGTCGGGGCCCAGCATTTT.

This clonotype was counted a few times. V and J are TRBV20-1 and TRBJ1-1, with D unresolved. In germline, CDR1 is DFQATT, CDR2 SNEGSKA (reference sequence). The CDR3 is made up of 15 amino acids. The V and J ends lost 3 bases and 5 bases respectively, with 19 bases between them. This CDR3 reads CSARPRTRMDTEAFF. CDR3 sequence (DNA): TGCAGTGCTAGGCCCCGCACCAGGATGGATACTGAAGCTTTCTTT.

J is TRBJ2-7 and V is TRBV25-1; 8 bases line up with TRBD2. This CDR3 comprises 15 residues. V lost 2 bases and J lost 4; bases outside the gene matches: 7. The germline V gene encodes CDR1 MGHDK and CDR2 SYGVNS. The CDR3 nucleotides are TGTGCCAGCAGTGAACCCCAGACTAGCGCGTACGAGCAGTACTTC. Its translation is CASSEPQTSAYEQYF.

This clonotype came up many times. The rearrangement links TRBV13 to TRBJ1-2, with a tentative D call TRBD1 (5 bases). This CDR3 has 14 amino acids. The ends were cut back, 7 bases at V and 0 bases at J, with 12 bases in the middle. Germline V gene sequence: CDR1 PRHDT, CDR2 FYEKMQ (reference sequence). CDR3 DNA: TGTGCCAGCAACATAGGGACGGCTAACTATGGCTACACCTTC. Encoded protein: CASNIGTANYGYTF.

This clonotype was recorded a few times. The chain is built from TRBV9 and TRBJ1-6, with unresolved D. Looked up from germline, CDR1 is SGDLS and CDR2 is YYNGEE. Trimming removed 7 bases from V and 10 bases from J, with 21 bases in between. This CDR3 has 15 amino acids. The CDR3 DNA sequence: TGTGCCAGCTCCACTGGCTGGGCCCGAGAATCACCCCTCCACTTT. It specifies CASSTGWARESPLHF.

This clonotype was seen repeatedly, ten times or more. V and J are TRBV6-2 or TRBV6-3 and TRBJ2-1, with TRBD2 matching over 12 bases. The V gene's germline CDR1 is MNHEY and CDR2 SVGEGT. The CDR3 contains 17 residues. V lost 1 base and J lost 9; bases outside the gene matches: 10. The CDR3 reads CASSYLPSGRGSGEQFF. DNA for the CDR3: TGTGCCAGCAGTTACTTGCCTAGCGGGAGGGGCAGCGGTGAGCAGTTCTTC.

This clonotype was detected only a few times. This sequence joins TRBV11-1 and TRBJ2-7; D is possibly TRBD1 (6 bases). CDR1 and CDR2 (germline): SGHAT, FQDESV (reference sequence). Trimming removed 3 bases at V and 3 bases at J, with 15 bases between. This CDR3 comprises 15 residues. The CDR3 reads CASSLVGQGHYEQYF. Here the CDR3 DNA reads TGTGCCAGCAGCTTGGTGGGGCAGGGGCACTACGAGCAGTACTTC.

The V and J genes are TRBV13 and TRBJ2-7; 8 bases agree with TRBD2. V trimming: 5 bases; J trimming: 2 bases; junction bases outside the gene matches: 8. There are 15 residues in the CDR3. Looked up from germline, CDR1 is PRHDT and CDR2 is FYEKMQ (reference sequence). Here the CDR3 DNA reads TGTGCCAGCAGCCCGAGCGGGAGTGGTCCCTACGAGCAGTACTTC. It encodes CASSPSGSGPYEQYF.

This clonotype was detected many times. The V and J genes are TRBV24-1 and TRBJ2-7, with TRBD1 matching 7 bases. The CDR3 has 16 residues. The J segment lost 6 bases and the V segment lost 3 bases, leaving 13 bases of the junction unmatched. The germline V gene has CDR1 KGHDR and CDR2 SFDVKD. CDR3 protein: CATSDILRDSPLEQYF. In DNA form, the CDR3 reads TGTGCCACCAGTGATATACTCCGGGACAGCCCTCTCGAGCAGTACTTC.

By sample fraction, this clonotype is medium-sized. The chain employs TRBV10-3 and TRBJ2-1; 9 bases are a match to TRBD2. The V gene end was trimmed by 8 bases and the J gene end by 8 bases; junction bases not matched to a gene: 13. This CDR3 has 15 amino acids. Germline lookup yields CDR1 ENHRY and CDR2 SYGVKD. CDR3 sequence reads: CAIERSGGSGDEQFF. The CDR3 bases are TGTGCCATCGAGAGGAGCGGGGGGTCCGGGGATGAGCAGTTCTTC.

This clonotype was detected ten times or more. The CDR3 DNA is TGTGCCAGCAGCTCGGACAGGGACTACGAGCAGTACTTC. The encoded protein is CASSSDRDYEQYF. This sequence joins TRBV5-4 and TRBJ2-7; 8 nucleotides match TRBD1. V shed 3 bases and J 3 bases; nucleotides not matched to a gene: 2. The CDR3 runs 13 residues. CDR1 is SGHNT, CDR2 YYREEE, per germline (reference sequence).

This clonotype rates as medium-sized. The chain combines TRBV6-1 with TRBJ2-3; D not certain. CDR1 is MNHNS, CDR2 SASEGT, per germline. There are 15 residues in the CDR3. V dropped 2 bases and J dropped 0 bases, with 9 bases sitting between them. The CDR3: CASSEQASSTDTQYF. CDR3 DNA sequence: TGTGCCAGCAGTGAACAGGCTTCTAGCACAGATACGCAGTATTTT.

In this sample, this clonotype turned up once. V usage is TRBV12-3 or TRBV12-4 and J usage is TRBJ2-7, with D tentatively TRBD2 (6 bases). The CDR3 is 15 residues long. V dropped 3 bases and J dropped 2 bases, with 14 bases sitting between them. CDR3 amino acids: CASSFGEENTYEQYF. For the CDR3, the DNA is TGTGCCAGCAGTTTCGGGGAGGAAAATACCTACGAGCAGTACTTC.

The table lists this clonotype with many counts. CDR3 amino acids: CASTIGAGGTGELFF. The DNA for the CDR3 is TGTGCCAGCACTATCGGGGCTGGGGGGACCGGGGAGCTGTTTTTT. V is TRBV27 and J is TRBJ2-2; a possible D gene is TRBD2 (6 bases). V lost 7 bases, J lost 5 bases, and 17 bases lay in between. The CDR3 covers 15 residues. Per the germline V gene, CDR1 is MNHEY and CDR2 is SMNVEV (reference sequence).

The chain has TRBV18 and TRBJ1-1; 8 positions match TRBD1. Trimming took 6 bases from V and 3 from J; bases not matched to a gene: 6. Germline V lookup: CDR1 KGHSH, CDR2 LQKENI. The CDR3 length is 14 residues. DNA of the CDR3: TGTGCCAGCTCGCAACAGGGGGGAGACACTGAAGCTTTCTTT. Protein product: CASSQQGGDTEAFF.

This clonotype counts as medium-sized (0.01 to 0.1%). CDR3 amino acids: CASRSPGTVTGELFF. DNA of the CDR3: TGTGCCAGCAGGTCTCCCGGGACAGTGACCGGGGAGCTGTTTTTT. The V call is TRBV6-5, the J call TRBJ2-2; TRBD1 agrees at 7 bases. J gave up 5 bases and V 6 bases, and 9 bases lay outside the gene matches. The CDR3 is made up of 15 amino acids. The germline CDR1 and CDR2 sequences are MNHEY and SVGAGI.

A note on this clonotype: This may be a read error: a much more frequent sequence differs by one nucleotide. The J gene is TRBJ2-1, the V gene TRBV5-5; 9 bases agree with TRBD1. This CDR3 comprises 18 residues. Germline-derived CDR1 and CDR2 are SGHKS and YYEKEE (reference sequence). The CDR3 DNA reads as TGTGACAGCAGCTTGGAATACAGGGGGCACGGCTCCTACAATGAGCAGTTCTTC. Translation gives CDSSLEYRGHGSYNEQFF.

V gene TRBV5-1 combines with J gene TRBJ1-1; 7 nucleotides line up with TRBD1. V gave up 0 bases and J gave up 6 bases; unmatched junction bases: 8. The germline CDR1 and CDR2 sequences are SGHRS and YFSETQ. There are 15 residues in the CDR3. CDR3 nucleotides: TGCGCCAGCAGCTTGGCACAGGGGCAGTTAGCTGAAGCTTTCTTT. Translated, it gives CASSLAQGQLAEAFF.

The V and J genes are TRBV25-1 and TRBJ2-6, with D unresolved. Germline assignment: CDR1 MGHDK and CDR2 SYGVNS. The length of the CDR3 is 12 residues. Trimming removed 1 base at V and 11 bases at J, with 6 bases between. The CDR3 region has the DNA TGTGCCAGCAGTGAATCGAACGACGTCCTGACTTTC. It yields the protein CASSESNDVLTF.